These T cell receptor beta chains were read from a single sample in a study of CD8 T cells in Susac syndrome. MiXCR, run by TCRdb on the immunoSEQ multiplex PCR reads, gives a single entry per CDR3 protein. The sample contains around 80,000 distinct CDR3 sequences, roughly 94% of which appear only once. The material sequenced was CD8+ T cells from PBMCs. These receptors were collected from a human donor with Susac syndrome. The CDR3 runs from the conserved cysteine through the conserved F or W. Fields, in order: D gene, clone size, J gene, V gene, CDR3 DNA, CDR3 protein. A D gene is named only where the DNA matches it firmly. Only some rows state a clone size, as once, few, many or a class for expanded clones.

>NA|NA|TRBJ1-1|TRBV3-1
TGTGCCAGCATCGAGTCAGAGAACACTGAAGCTTTCTTT
CASIESENTEAFF
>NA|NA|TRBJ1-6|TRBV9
TGTGCCAGCAGCCTCCCTGGATCACCCCTCCACTTT
CASSLPGSPLHF
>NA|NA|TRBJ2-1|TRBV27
TGTGCCAGCAGTGGGGGAAATGAGCAGTTCTTC
CASSGGNEQFF
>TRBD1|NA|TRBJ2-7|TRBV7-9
TGTGCCAGCAGCTCCGAGGACAGGGACCCTTACGAGCAGTACTTC
CASSSEDRDPYEQYF
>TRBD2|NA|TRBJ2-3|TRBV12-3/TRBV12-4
TGTGCCAGCAGTTCGGGGGGGCAGAGCACAGATACGCAGTATTTT
CASSSGGQSTDTQYF
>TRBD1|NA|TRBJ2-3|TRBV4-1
TGCGCCAGCAGGTACCGGGACAGGGGGACAGATACGCAGTATTTT
CASRYRDRGTDTQYF
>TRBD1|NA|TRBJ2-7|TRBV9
TGTGCCAGCAGCGTAGAAGGGGGCCAGGACGAGCAGTACTTC
CASSVEGGQDEQYF
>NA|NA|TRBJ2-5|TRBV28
TGTGCCAGCAGCCGCTGGACTCGAGAGGGAGAGACCCAGTACTTC
CASSRWTREGETQYF
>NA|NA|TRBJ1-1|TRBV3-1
TGTGCCAGCAGCCAGTGTGGGGGCTCCGAGGGAGCTTTCTTT
CASSQCGGSEGAFF
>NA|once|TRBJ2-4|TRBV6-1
TGTGCCAGCTCCGGGCAGGCCTACATTCAGTACTTC
CASSGQAYIQYF
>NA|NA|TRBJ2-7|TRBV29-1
TGCAGCGTTGAGGGGGTGGGGGCAGTATCCTACGAGCAGTACTTC
CSVEGVGAVSYEQYF
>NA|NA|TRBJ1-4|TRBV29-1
TGCAGCGTTGAAGATCACAGTTCTGCAACTAATGAAAAACTGTTTTTT
CSVEDHSSATNEKLFF
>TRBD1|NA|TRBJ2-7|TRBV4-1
TGCGCCAGCAGCCAAGAAAAACCGGGACAGAGCTCCTACGAGCAGTACTTC
CASSQEKPGQSSYEQYF
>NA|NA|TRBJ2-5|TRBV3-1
TGTGCCAGCAGCCAAAATCGGGGCATGGAGACCCAGTACTTC
CASSQNRGMETQYF
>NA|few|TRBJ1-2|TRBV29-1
TGCAGCGTCCGTACAGTAGATGGCTACACCTTC
CSVRTVDGYTF
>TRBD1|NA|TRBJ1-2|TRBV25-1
TGTGCCAGCAGTCAAAGGACAGGGGGCCCCTATGGCTACACCTTC
CASSQRTGGPYGYTF
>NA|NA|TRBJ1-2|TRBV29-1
TGCAGCGTTGAAGGCCGGGACTGGGATGGCTACACCTTC
CSVEGRDWDGYTF
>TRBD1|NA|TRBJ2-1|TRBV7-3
TGTGCCAGCAGCTTCGGACAGGGGGAGAGGGACAATGAGCAGTTCTTC
CASSFGQGERDNEQFF
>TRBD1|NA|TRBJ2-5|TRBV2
TGTGCCAGTCGACAGGGACAAGAGACCCAGTACTTC
CASRQGQETQYF
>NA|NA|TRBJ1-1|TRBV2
TGTGCCAGCAGTGAAGCTTGGGGAGACACTGAAGCTTTCTTT
CASSEAWGDTEAFF
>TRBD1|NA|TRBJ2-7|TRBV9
TGTGCCAGCAGCGTAGTCAGACAGGGGGCCTACGAGCAGTACTTC
CASSVVRQGAYEQYF
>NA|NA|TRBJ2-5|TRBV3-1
TGTGCCAGCAGCCAAGGTGGGACGCAAGAGACCCAGTACTTC
CASSQGGTQETQYF
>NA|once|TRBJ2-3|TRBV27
TGTGCCAGCAGCTATGAGGGTCACAACACAGATACGCAGTATTTT
CASSYEGHNTDTQYF
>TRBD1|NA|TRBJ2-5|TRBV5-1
TGCGCCAGCACCAGGACAGGGGGATATGAGACCCAGTACTTC
CASTRTGGYETQYF
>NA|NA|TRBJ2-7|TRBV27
NA
CASSFFGQGYEQYF
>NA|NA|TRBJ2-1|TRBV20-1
TGCAGTGCTGGGGGGGCGGGCGCTACCTACAATGAGCAGTTCTTC
CSAGGAGATYNEQFF
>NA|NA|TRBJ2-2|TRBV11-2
TGTGCCAGCAGCAAGACTCCGAACACCGGGGAGCTGTTTTTT
CASSKTPNTGELFF
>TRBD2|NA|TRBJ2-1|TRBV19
TGTGCCAGTGAGGGCCTAGCGGGGGGATACAATGAGCAGTTCTTC
CASEGLAGGYNEQFF
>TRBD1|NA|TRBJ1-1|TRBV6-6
TGTGCCAGCAGTCTCAGGGGGCAGAAAACTGAAGCTTTCTTT
CASSLRGQKTEAFF
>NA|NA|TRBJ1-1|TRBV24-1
TGTGCCACCAGTTCGGGCCGGGATCCTGCTTTCTTT
CATSSGRDPAFF
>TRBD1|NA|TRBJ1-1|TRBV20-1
TGCAGACAGGGGGACACTGAAGCTTTCTTT
CRQGDTEAFF
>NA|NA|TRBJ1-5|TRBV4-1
TGCGCCAGCAGCCAAGTTCAGCTCAATCAGCCCCAGCATTTT
CASSQVQLNQPQHF